The present T cell receptor (beta chain) was sequenced within a study of T cell responses to AZD1222 COVID-19 vaccine. General study results and limits: Breadth and depth of Spike-specific TCRs rose after two AZD1222 doses. Spike was spanned by vaccine-associated CD4 TCRs, which were dominant at 160-218 and 743-854. Epitopes outside B.1.351 and B.1.1.7 mutated regions reportedly drew nearly half of spike TCRs.

A word on this clone: Its cognate antigen is unknown.

Data came from immunoSEQ multiplex PCR; TCRdb stores just in-frame clones and leaves some out. The sample consists of around 140,000 clones, about 93% of them appearing once. Here the sequenced sample was peripheral blood, taken on day 0 of AZD1222 vaccination. This clonotype was sampled from an adult in good health.

CDR3 residues: CASSLSPGNTGELFF. The DNA for the CDR3 is TGTGCCAGCTCCCTTTCACCCGGGAACACCGGGGAGCTGTTTTTT. J is TRBJ2-2 and V is TRBV18; D is uncertain. CDR1 is KGHSH and CDR2 is LQKENI in the germline V gene. Trimming took 6 bases from V and 1 from J, leaving 12 bases between them. The CDR3 is 15 amino acids.